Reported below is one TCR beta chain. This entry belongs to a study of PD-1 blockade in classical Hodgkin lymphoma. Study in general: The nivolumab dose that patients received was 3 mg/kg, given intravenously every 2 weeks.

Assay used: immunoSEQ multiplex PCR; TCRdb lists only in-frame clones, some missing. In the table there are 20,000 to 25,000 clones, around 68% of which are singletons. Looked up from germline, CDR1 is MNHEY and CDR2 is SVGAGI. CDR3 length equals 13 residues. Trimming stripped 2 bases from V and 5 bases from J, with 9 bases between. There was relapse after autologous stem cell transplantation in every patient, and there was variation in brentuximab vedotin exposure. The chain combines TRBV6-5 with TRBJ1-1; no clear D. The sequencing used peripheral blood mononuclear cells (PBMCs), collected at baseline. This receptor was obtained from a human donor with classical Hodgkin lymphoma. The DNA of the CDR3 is TGTGCCAGCAGTTACGTGGGAGATACTGAAGCTTTCTTT. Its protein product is CASSYVGDTEAFF.